These T cell receptor beta chains were read from a single sample in a study of shared clonotypes between healthy human individuals. The data were produced by immunoSEQ multiplex PCR, yet TCRdb's version contains in-frame clones alone and is incomplete. This table has about 2.2 million clones, just over 90% appearing once. The sequenced material came from naive CD8+ T cells from PBMCs. Receptors originate from a man aged 18 to 29 in good health. Some clones in this sample may be carry-over from other donors' samples. Each CDR3 is given with its conserved first and last residue. D genes are given only for firm matches.

CDR3 length: 17
D gene: TRBD1
V gene: TRBV27
J gene: TRBJ2-7
CDR3 DNA: TGTGCCAGCAGTTTATTACCCCTAACAGGGGGACCCTACGAGCAGTACTTC
CDR3 protein: CASSLLPLTGGPYEQYF

CDR3 length: 15
D gene: NA
V gene: TRBV19
J gene: TRBJ2-6
CDR3 DNA: TGTGCCAGTGGGGGCTCCAGCTCTGGGGCCAACGTCCTGACTTTC
CDR3 protein: CASGGSSSGANVLTF

CDR3 length: 14
D gene: NA
V gene: TRBV7-6
J gene: TRBJ2-7
CDR3 DNA: TGTGCCAGCAGCTTAGAAGGCAGTTACTACGAGCAGTACTTC
CDR3 protein: CASSLEGSYYEQYF

CDR3 length: 15
D gene: TRBD2
V gene: TRBV9
J gene: TRBJ2-5
CDR3 DNA: TGTGCCAGCAGCGTTAGCGGGAGGCCTCAAGAGACCCAGTACTTC
CDR3 protein: CASSVSGRPQETQYF

CDR3 length: 11
D gene: NA
V gene: TRBV25-1
J gene: TRBJ2-7
CDR3 DNA: TGTGCCAGCAGGGGAAACTACGAGCAGTACTTC
CDR3 protein: CASRGNYEQYF

CDR3 length: 16
D gene: TRBD1
V gene: TRBV4-1
J gene: TRBJ2-2
CDR3 DNA: TGCGCCAGCAGCCAGCGGGGGACAGGGGAAACCGGGGAGCTGTTTTTT
CDR3 protein: CASSQRGTGETGELFF

CDR3 length: 15
D gene: NA
V gene: TRBV2
J gene: TRBJ1-4
CDR3 DNA: TGTGCCAGCAGCCCGGGGTTCTCCAGGGCTGAAAAACTGTTTTTT
CDR3 protein: CASSPGFSRAEKLFF

CDR3 length: 10
D gene: NA
V gene: TRBV27
J gene: TRBJ1-5
CDR3 DNA: TGTGCCAGCAGTTCCGGTTCCCAGCATTTT
CDR3 protein: CASSSGSQHF

CDR3 length: 14
D gene: NA
V gene: TRBV5-1
J gene: TRBJ2-7
CDR3 DNA: TGCGCCAGCAGCCCGGTGGGGGGACCCTACGAGCAGTACTTC
CDR3 protein: CASSPVGGPYEQYF

CDR3 length: 15
D gene: TRBD2
V gene: TRBV7-8
J gene: TRBJ2-1
CDR3 DNA: TGTGCCAGCAGCTTAGCGGCTAGCGGGTACAATGAGCAGTTCTTC
CDR3 protein: CASSLAASGYNEQFF

CDR3 length: 14
D gene: TRBD2
V gene: TRBV29-1
J gene: TRBJ2-7
CDR3 DNA: TGCAGCGTTGGACTAGCGGGAGGAGGCTACGAGCAGTACTTC
CDR3 protein: CSVGLAGGGYEQYF

CDR3 length: 14
D gene: NA
V gene: TRBV2
J gene: TRBJ1-3
CDR3 DNA: TGTGCCAGCAGTGAATTGCTGGGGTTGAACACCATATATTTT
CDR3 protein: CASSELLGLNTIYF

CDR3 length: 14
D gene: NA
V gene: TRBV7-9
J gene: TRBJ2-1
CDR3 DNA: TGTGCCAGCAGCTTAGCGTTGGACCCCAATGAGCAGTTCTTC
CDR3 protein: CASSLALDPNEQFF

CDR3 length: 17
D gene: TRBD2
V gene: TRBV4-3
J gene: TRBJ2-7
CDR3 DNA: TGCGCCAGCAGCCAAGATATACTAGCGGGACGCTCCTACGAGCAGTACTTC
CDR3 protein: CASSQDILAGRSYEQYF